The 30 T cell receptor beta chains reported below all come from one sample, sequenced in a study. One entry per CDR3 protein, called by TCRdb with MiXCR from the 5' RACE reads. The sample has 55,000 to 80,000 distinct CDR3 sequences, about 20% seen once; the top ten hold about 3%. The sequencing input was memory CD4+ T cells sorted from a lymph node. Subset noted: memory CD4+ T cells, CD4+CD45RO+CD25-. The receptor source for this set is a female donor with breast cancer.

This clonotype was seen at least ten times. The V and J genes are TRBV20-1 and TRBJ1-5; tentatively, D is TRBD1 (6 bases). The CDR3 covers 15 residues. Germline assignment: CDR1 DFQATT and CDR2 SNEGSKA (reference sequence). The ends were cut back, 6 bases at V and 6 bases at J, with 21 bases in the middle. The DNA for the CDR3 is TGCAGTGCAACTGGGGGGCAGGGAGTTAGTCAGCCCCAGCATTTT. Its protein product is CSATGGQGVSQPQHF.

This clonotype was counted ten times or more. The chain recombines TRBV24-1 with TRBJ1-1; D is undetermined. The V gene's germline CDR1 is KGHDR and CDR2 SFDVKD. Between the trimmed V and J ends, which lost 5 bases and 4 bases, there was a span of 10 bases. The CDR3 length is 13 residues. The CDR3 spells CATSGEGSTEAFF. The CDR3 DNA is TGTGCCACCAGTGGAGAGGGTTCCACTGAAGCTTTCTTT.

This clonotype occurred a few times. The genes are TRBV5-5 and TRBJ2-7; 13 nucleotides line up with TRBD2. Germline lookup yields CDR1 SGHKS and CDR2 YYEKEE (reference sequence). The CDR3 extends over 15 amino acids. J gave up 3 bases and V 4 bases, and 4 bases lay outside the gene matches. The CDR3 DNA reads as TGTGCCAGCAGCCCGGGACTAGCGGGGATCTACGAGCAGTACTTC. It is translated as CASSPGLAGIYEQYF.

The chain joins TRBV5-5 to TRBJ2-3; unclear D gene. CDR1 and CDR2 from the germline V gene are SGHKS and YYEKEE (reference sequence). The length of the CDR3 is 16 residues. V was shortened by 4 bases and J by 2 bases, with 17 bases between the two germline ends. CDR3 sequence reads: CASSNRVSTTTDTQYF. CDR3 bases: TGTGCCAGCAGCAACAGAGTCTCCACTACCACAGATACGCAGTATTTT.

In regard to this clonotype: Lacking the conserved final phenylalanine or tryptophan, this CDR3 likely reflects a read error. The chain recombines TRBV6-6 with TRBJ1-5; TRBD1 aligns across 8 bases. V dropped 6 bases and J dropped 2; count of bases not matched to a gene: 0. CDR3 length: 13 residues. Germline CDR1 and CDR2: MNHNY and SVGAGI (reference sequence). CDR3 amino acids: CASRGQGNQPQHS. The CDR3 DNA sequence: TGTGCCAGCAGGGGACAGGGCAATCAGCCCCAGCATTCT.

This clonotype appeared many times. The V and J genes are TRBV4-3 and TRBJ1-1, with D hard to call. The CDR3 consists of 14 residues. In germline, CDR1 is LGHNA, CDR2 YSLEER. V lost 0 bases and J lost 4, with 9 bases in between. The CDR3 sequence is CASSQEWRGTEAFF. In nucleotides, the CDR3 is TGCGCCAGCAGCCAAGAGTGGCGAGGCACTGAAGCTTTCTTT.

The gene calls are TRBV3-1 and TRBJ1-1, with a weak D call TRBD1 (5 bases). Per the germline V gene, CDR1 is LGHDT and CDR2 is YNNKEL (reference sequence). Trimming shortened V by 1 base and J by 10 bases, and 10 bases separated the two germline ends. The CDR3 extends over 12 amino acids. CDR3 residues: CASSQGRVAAFF. CDR3 bases: TGTGCCAGCAGCCAAGGCAGGGTGGCAGCTTTCTTT.

The rearrangement uses TRBV5-1 and TRBJ1-3, with D uncertain. CDR3 length: 16 residues. Between the trimmed V and J ends, which lost 0 bases and 0 bases, there was a span of 10 bases. CDR1 is SGHRS and CDR2 is YFSETQ in the germline V gene. The CDR3 sequence: CASSLDSVSSGNTIYF. The CDR3 region has the DNA TGCGCCAGCAGCTTGGACAGCGTGTCCTCTGGAAACACCATATATTTT.

This clonotype showed up many times. The rearrangement links TRBV20-1 to TRBJ1-4; 9 bases line up with TRBD1. This CDR3 is 13 amino acids long. CDR1 and CDR2 (germline): DFQATT, SNEGSKA (reference sequence). With 6 bases clipped from V and 7 bases from J, the junction kept 6 bases outside the gene matches. The CDR3 reads CSANDRGGEKLFF. CDR3 nucleotides: TGCAGTGCCAATGACAGGGGGGGTGAAAAACTGTTTTTT.

The chain carries TRBV20-1 and TRBJ2-7; the D is unclear. Deletions cut 1 base from V and 3 bases from J, with 7 bases between. CDR3 length: 12 residues. Per the germline V gene, CDR1 is DFQATT and CDR2 is SNEGSKA (reference sequence). CDR3: CSARGTLYEQYF. Here the CDR3 DNA reads TGCAGTGCTAGAGGAACCCTCTACGAGCAGTACTTC.

On this clonotype itself: The junction departs from the called germline gene at one end, perhaps through a read error. The V call is TRBV7-9, the J call TRBJ2-1; 7 bases match TRBD2. The germline V gene has CDR1 SEHNR and CDR2 FQNEAQ (reference sequence). This CDR3 is built from 16 residues. CDR3 coding DNA: TGTGCCAGCGGCTCCCGCGGCGGGAGAGGATTAGATGAGCAGCTCTTC. This encodes CASGSRGGRGLDEQLF.

This clonotype was counted once. The chain combines TRBV20-1 with TRBJ2-1, with D maybe TRBD2 (6 bases). Germline CDR1 and CDR2: DFQATT and SNEGSKA (reference sequence). The V gene lost 6 bases and the J gene lost 7 bases, with 13 bases spanning the gap. This CDR3 region has 12 residues. CDR3 nucleotide sequence: TGCAGTGCCGACGGGAGTTTAAATGAGCAGTTCTTC. It codes for CSADGSLNEQFF.

The J gene is TRBJ2-3, the V gene TRBV5-1, with 8 bases lining up with TRBD1. Per the germline V gene, CDR1 is SGHRS and CDR2 is YFSETQ. V dropped 7 bases and J dropped 2; count of bases not matched to a gene: 9. This CDR3 contains 15 residues. The chain's CDR3 is CASWRGTGNTDTQYF. DNA for the CDR3: TGCGCCAGCTGGAGGGGGACAGGCAACACAGATACGCAGTATTTT.

This clonotype occurred a few times. The chain employs TRBV5-1 and TRBJ2-7, with D maybe TRBD2 (5 bases). The germline V gene encodes CDR1 SGHRS and CDR2 YFSETQ. V lost 7 bases, J lost 0 bases, and 20 bases lay in between. The length of the CDR3 is 16 residues. This CDR3 reads CASQPSGLTSSYEQYF. DNA for the CDR3: TGCGCCAGCCAACCGTCAGGCCTCACTAGCTCCTACGAGCAGTACTTC.

The chain has TRBV12-3 or TRBV12-4 and TRBJ2-7; 10 nucleotides align to TRBD2. The CDR3 covers 13 residues. The CDR3: CASVLAGTGEQYF. CDR3 coding DNA: TGTGCGAGCGTACTAGCGGGGACCGGGGAGCAGTACTTC.

The V and J genes are TRBV6-1 and TRBJ2-1, with TRBD2 identical over 9 bases. The ends lost 5 bases at V and 9 bases at J; junction bases unmatched: 14. CDR3 length: 16 residues. CDR1 is MNHNS and CDR2 is SASEGT in the germline V gene. CDR3 DNA: TGTGCCAGCAGTACCATCGGCGGGGGGGCCTCTGGTGAGCAGTTCTTC. Its protein product is CASSTIGGGASGEQFF.

The chain is built from TRBV11-3 and TRBJ2-6; 10 positions agree with TRBD1. V lost 4 bases and J lost 0; bases outside the gene matches: 0. This CDR3 has 16 amino acids. Germline lookup yields CDR1 SGHNT and CDR2 YENEEA. The CDR3 sequence: CASSWDRGSGANVLTF. As DNA, the CDR3 is TGTGCCAGCAGCTGGGACAGGGGCTCTGGGGCCAACGTCCTGACTTTC.

This clonotype has a count of ten or more. This sequence joins TRBV12-3 or TRBV12-4 and TRBJ2-2; D not certain. This CDR3 region has 14 residues. V lost 6 bases to trimming and J lost 2 bases, with 10 bases between them. The CDR3 sequence is CASRIELNTGELFF. In DNA, the CDR3 is TGTGCCAGCAGGATCGAACTTAACACCGGGGAGCTGTTTTTT.

The rearrangement uses TRBV6-5 and TRBJ1-2; 9 nucleotides line up with TRBD1. Unmatched junction bases numbered 9, after V lost 6 bases and J lost 7 bases. Per the germline V gene, CDR1 is MNHEY and CDR2 is SVGAGI. This CDR3 comprises 14 residues. The CDR3 DNA is TGTGCCAGCAGGCCAGACAGGGGGAGAGGTGGCTACACCTTC. Translating gives CASRPDRGRGGYTF.

The chain employs TRBV25-1 and TRBJ1-6; 11 bases are a match to TRBD1. The germline V gene has CDR1 MGHDK and CDR2 SYGVNS. The CDR3 extends over 13 amino acids. With 8 bases clipped from V and 10 bases from J, the junction kept 4 bases outside the gene matches. The CDR3 loop reads CASGDRGESPLHF. Here the CDR3 DNA reads TGTGCCAGCGGGGACAGGGGGGAATCACCCCTCCACTTT.

V usage is TRBV6-5 and J usage is TRBJ1-4; 11 nucleotides line up with TRBD1. CDR3 length: 14 amino acids. CDR1 and CDR2 from the germline V gene are MNHEY and SVGAGI. V lost 6 bases, J lost 8 bases, and 5 bases stayed unmatched. CDR3 loop: CASRGTGGGEKLFF. The DNA of the CDR3 is TGTGCCAGCAGAGGGACAGGGGGTGGAGAAAAACTGTTTTTT.

This clonotype showed up many times. The rearrangement joins TRBV29-1 to TRBJ2-7; D not resolved. Germline V gives CDR1 SQVTM, CDR2 ANQGSEA. This CDR3 spans 12 amino acids. The V end lost 4 bases, the J end lost 3 bases, and 10 bases lay between the germline ends. The CDR3 spells CSVGPSNYEQYF. The DNA of the CDR3 is TGCAGCGTTGGCCCCTCGAACTACGAGCAGTACTTC.

The sample holds many counts of this clonotype. This chain joins TRBV20-1 and TRBJ2-1; possibly TRBD2 for D (5 bases). From germline, CDR1 is DFQATT and CDR2 SNEGSKA (reference sequence). The CDR3 contains 11 residues. V was trimmed by 3 bases and J by 7 bases, leaving 7 bases between them. The CDR3 protein is CSASSANEQFF. The CDR3 DNA is TGCAGTGCTAGTAGCGCGAATGAGCAGTTCTTC.

V usage is TRBV19 and J usage is TRBJ2-1; a weak D match, TRBD1 (5 bases). V dropped 3 bases and J dropped 2 bases, with 5 bases sitting between them. The CDR3 length is 13 residues. The germline gives CDR1 LNHDA, CDR2 SQIVND (reference sequence). CDR3 residues: CASSMDTYNEQFF. The CDR3, as DNA: TGTGCCAGTAGTATGGACACCTACAATGAGCAGTTCTTC.

The chain recombines TRBV20-1 with TRBJ2-7; perhaps TRBD2 as D (6 bases). CDR1 and CDR2 (germline): DFQATT, SNEGSKA (reference sequence). With 4 bases removed from V and 4 bases from J, the gap between germline ends came to 14 bases. The CDR3 length is 13 residues. CDR3 region: CSAKQNGRYEQYF. CDR3 nucleotides: TGCAGTGCTAAGCAAAACGGGAGATACGAGCAGTACTTC.

This clonotype was seen more than once but under ten times. The genes are TRBV29-1 and TRBJ2-6; D not certain. CDR1 SQVTM and CDR2 ANQGSEA come from the germline V gene. The germline V and J ends were trimmed by 4 bases and 2 bases, with 6 bases remaining between them. The CDR3 contains 13 residues. DNA of the CDR3: TGCAGCGTTGGGAGCACTGGGGCCAACGTCCTGACTTTC. This translates into CSVGSTGANVLTF.

In regard to this clonotype: One end of the junction varies from germline; a read error may be responsible. The chain recombines TRBV7-8 with TRBJ1-5, with 8 bases aligning to TRBD1. Germline CDR1 and CDR2: SGHVS and FQNEAQ. This CDR3 has 13 residues. This CDR3 reads CANSYDRGQPQHF. CDR3 nucleotide sequence: TGTGCCAACAGCTATGACAGGGGTCAGCCCCAGCATTTT.

The chain couples TRBV7-9 to TRBJ1-2; tentative D call: TRBD1 (5 bases). The germline V and J ends were trimmed by 5 bases and 4 bases, with 14 bases remaining between them. The CDR3 runs 14 residues. Germline V gene data show CDR1 as SEHNR and CDR2 as FQNEAQ (reference sequence). The CDR3 region is CASSRPDTSYGYTF. DNA for the CDR3: TGTGCCAGCAGCCGCCCGGACACCTCCTATGGCTACACCTTC.

This clonotype is termed medium-sized. The chain recombines TRBV6-5 with TRBJ1-6; D call uncertain. V gave up 8 bases and J gave up 3 bases, with 11 bases separating them. This CDR3 region has 14 residues. CDR1 MNHEY and CDR2 SVGAGI come from the germline V gene. CDR3 region: CASGSTSYNSPLHF. The CDR3 bases are TGTGCCAGCGGCTCCACGAGCTATAATTCACCCCTCCACTTT.

This clonotype was found many times. This chain joins TRBV12-3 or TRBV12-4 and TRBJ2-4; TRBD1 matches at 10 bases. V trimming: 6 bases; J trimming: 8 bases; junction bases outside the gene matches: 7. This CDR3 comprises 14 residues. The CDR3 reads CASSRQGAKDIQYF. The CDR3 DNA is TGTGCCAGCAGCCGACAGGGGGCCAAGGACATTCAGTACTTC.